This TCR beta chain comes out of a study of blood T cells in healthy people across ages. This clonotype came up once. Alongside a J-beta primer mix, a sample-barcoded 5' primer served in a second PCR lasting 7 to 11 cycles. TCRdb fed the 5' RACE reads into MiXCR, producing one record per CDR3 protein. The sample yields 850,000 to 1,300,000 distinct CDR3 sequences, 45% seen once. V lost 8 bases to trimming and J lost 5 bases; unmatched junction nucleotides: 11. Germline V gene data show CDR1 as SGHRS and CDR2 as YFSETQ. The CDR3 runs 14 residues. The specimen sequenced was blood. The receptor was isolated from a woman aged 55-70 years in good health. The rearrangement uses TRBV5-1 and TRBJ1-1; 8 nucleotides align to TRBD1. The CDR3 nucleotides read TGCGCCAGTAAGCAGGGGGCGCCGGGAACTGAAGCTTTCTTT. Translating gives CASKQGAPGTEAFF.